This TCR beta chain comes out of a study of T cells in Graves' hyperthyroidism and ophthalmopathy. RNA transcripts were the template for amplifying TCR beta CDR3 regions. First-round RT-PCR targeting the TCR CDR3 was performed with the HTBI primer set. TCRdb used MiXCR to reprocess the multiplex PCR reads, holding one entry per CDR3 protein. Among more than 550,000 distinct CDR3 sequences, roughly a sixth were seen once, and the ten largest hold around 16%. V shed 5 bases, J shed 8 bases, and the junction held 9 bases outside the gene matches. Germline CDR1 and CDR2: MNHNS and SASEGT. The CDR3 contains 14 residues.

Sequenced material: blood. The V gene is TRBV6-1, the J gene TRBJ2-1; 7 bases fit TRBD1. This TCR derives from a man between 45 and 60 years old with Graves' hyperthyroidism. The chain's CDR3 is CASSYDGQGDEQFF. In DNA form, the CDR3 reads TGTGCCAGCAGTTATGATGGGCAGGGGGATGAGCAGTTCTTC.